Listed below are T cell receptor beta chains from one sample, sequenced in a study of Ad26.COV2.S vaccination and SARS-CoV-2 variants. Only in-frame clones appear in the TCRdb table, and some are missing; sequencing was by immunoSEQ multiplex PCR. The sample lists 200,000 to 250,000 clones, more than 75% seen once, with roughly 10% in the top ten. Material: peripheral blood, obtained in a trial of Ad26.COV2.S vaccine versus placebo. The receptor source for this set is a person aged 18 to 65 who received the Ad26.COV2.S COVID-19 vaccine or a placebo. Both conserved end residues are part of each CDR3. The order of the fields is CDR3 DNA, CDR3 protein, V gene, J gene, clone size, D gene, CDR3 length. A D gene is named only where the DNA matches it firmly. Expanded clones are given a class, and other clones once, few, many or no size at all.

DNA: TGTGCCAGCAGCTTAGTCTGGCCGGGTTACTACGAGCAGTACTTC
CDR3: CASSLVWPGYYEQYF
V: TRBV7-8
J: TRBJ2-7
size: -
D: -
length: 15

DNA: TGTGCCAGCTCTCAGCGATTAACTACCTACGAGCAGTACTTC
CDR3: CASSQRLTTYEQYF
V: TRBV27
J: TRBJ2-7
size: -
D: -
length: 14

DNA: TGCAGCGCCCTGGGGACAGGGAACAATCAGCCCCAGCATTTT
CDR3: CSALGTGNNQPQHF
V: TRBV29-1
J: TRBJ1-5
size: few
D: TRBD1
length: 14

DNA: TGTGCCAGTGGACAGGGGCCCCAAGAGACCCAGTACTTC
CDR3: CASGQGPQETQYF
V: TRBV19
J: TRBJ2-5
size: -
D: TRBD1
length: 13

DNA: TGTGCCAGTAGTATTCCGGGATCTCTAAGGGGGGAGCTGTTTTTT
CDR3: CASSIPGSLRGELFF
V: TRBV19
J: TRBJ2-2
size: many
D: -
length: 15

DNA: TGTGCCAGCTCACCGGGTGACAGGAGTGGCGGCTACACCTTC
CDR3: CASSPGDRSGGYTF
V: TRBV18
J: TRBJ1-2
size: -
D: -
length: 14

DNA: TGTGCCACCAGTGATCGAGCAGGGGTGGTAGGCTACACCTTC
CDR3: CATSDRAGVVGYTF
V: TRBV24-1
J: TRBJ1-2
size: once
D: -
length: 14

DNA: TGTGCCAGCAGCTTAAATCTAGCGGGAGGCCTCTCCTACGAGCAGTACTTC
CDR3: CASSLNLAGGLSYEQYF
V: TRBV7-9
J: TRBJ2-7
size: -
D: TRBD2
length: 17

DNA: TGTGCCAGCAGTGACTTGGCGGGACCTTACAATGAGCAGTTCTTC
CDR3: CASSDLAGPYNEQFF
V: TRBV6-4
J: TRBJ2-1
size: -
D: -
length: 15

DNA: TGTGCCAGCAGCCAAGAGGGCGGACAGCGGGGCCGCTACGAGCAGTACTTC
CDR3: CASSQEGGQRGRYEQYF
V: TRBV14
J: TRBJ2-7
size: -
D: -
length: 17

DNA: TGCGCCAGCAGTCATCAAGGACAGAGCTATGGCTACACCTTC
CDR3: CASSHQGQSYGYTF
V: TRBV23-1
J: TRBJ1-2
size: -
D: -
length: 14

DNA: TGTGCCAGCAGTTCGACTCAGGGGTTGGAAAAACTGTTTTTT
CDR3: CASSSTQGLEKLFF
V: TRBV25-1
J: TRBJ1-4
size: -
D: -
length: 14

DNA: TGTGCCAGCAGCCTAAGGTCGACAGAGAACTATGGCTACACCTTC
CDR3: CASSLRSTENYGYTF
V: TRBV27
J: TRBJ1-2
size: -
D: -
length: 15

DNA: TGTGCCAGCAGCGTAACTGCCTACCGGGGGGAGACCCAGTACTTC
CDR3: CASSVTAYRGETQYF
V: TRBV9
J: TRBJ2-5
size: -
D: -
length: 15

DNA: TGTGCCAGCAGCTCCCTAGACGGACGGTACACTGAAGCTTTCTTT
CDR3: CASSSLDGRYTEAFF
V: TRBV5-6
J: TRBJ1-1
size: -
D: -
length: 15

DNA: TGTGCCAGCTCTGACAGGGCCAAGGCTAACTATGGCTACACCTTC
CDR3: CASSDRAKANYGYTF
V: TRBV18
J: TRBJ1-2
size: -
D: TRBD1
length: 15

DNA: TGTGCCAGCAGCTCAGGGGACAGGGGGCTAAACAATGAGCAGTTCTTC
CDR3: CASSSGDRGLNNEQFF
V: TRBV5-6
J: TRBJ2-1
size: -
D: TRBD1
length: 16

DNA: TGTGCCAGCAGACAAGGGGGCGCGGGGGGCTACACCTTC
CDR3: CASRQGGAGGYTF
V: TRBV12-3/TRBV12-4
J: TRBJ1-2
size: -
D: TRBD1
length: 13

DNA: TGCGCCAGCAGCCAAGATACCGGGACATCGTTCCAAGAGACCCAGTACTTC
CDR3: CASSQDTGTSFQETQYF
V: TRBV4-3
J: TRBJ2-5
size: -
D: -
length: 17

DNA: TGTGCCAGCAGCTTGACAGACTACGAGCAGTACTTC
CDR3: CASSLTDYEQYF
V: TRBV5-6
J: TRBJ2-7
size: -
D: -
length: 12

DNA: TGTGCCAGCAGTTTCCCAGGTACGGCGCGCGAGCAGTACTTC
CDR3: CASSFPGTAREQYF
V: TRBV28
J: TRBJ2-7
size: few
D: -
length: 14

DNA: TGTGCCAGCTCAACCCGGACAGGGGGCCTAGGGGAGCAGTACTTC
CDR3: CASSTRTGGLGEQYF
V: TRBV18
J: TRBJ2-7
size: -
D: TRBD1
length: 15

DNA: TGTGCAAGTCGCTTAGCGTACGGGGGACACGAAAACACTGAAGCTTTCTTT
CDR3: CASRLAYGGHENTEAFF
V: TRBV12-2
J: TRBJ1-1
size: -
D: -
length: 17

DNA: TGTGCCAGCAGCGTAGTCTCAGGGGCCACTGAAGCTTTCTTT
CDR3: CASSVVSGATEAFF
V: TRBV9
J: TRBJ1-1
size: -
D: -
length: 14

DNA: TGCGCCAGCAGCAACCTTGGGGAACGACAGTATTTT
CDR3: CASSNLGERQYF
V: TRBV5-1
J: TRBJ2-3
size: -
D: -
length: 12

DNA: TGTGCCAGCAGTGAAGCTGTGAGCTCCTATAATTCACCCCTCCACTTT
CDR3: CASSEAVSSYNSPLHF
V: TRBV6-1
J: TRBJ1-6
size: few
D: -
length: 16